These 17 T cell receptor beta chains originate from one sample sequenced in a study of CD8+ T cells in alopecia areata. Sample treatment: oral pan-JAK inhibitor, 5-10 mg twice daily. Once RNA had been extracted, it was reverse transcribed into cDNA to act as the sequencing template. Libraries were prepared by immunoSEQ multiplex PCR; TCRdb keeps only in-frame clonotypes and omits some of them. The repertoire holds 180,000 or so clones, with 40% to 65% as singletons. The sequenced sample was CD8+ T cells sorted from blood, obtained around week 54, from a patient treated with tofacitinib. These receptors were collected from a human donor with alopecia areata.

This rearrangement joins TRBV5-1 to TRBJ2-5; TRBD2 agrees at 12 bases. V lost 5 bases to trimming and J lost 5 bases; unmatched junction nucleotides: 4. The CDR3 consists of 14 residues. CDR1 SGHRS and CDR2 YFSETQ come from the germline V gene. In DNA, the CDR3 is TGCGCCAGCAGTGCCGGGACTAGCGGGGAGACCCAGTACTTC. Its translation: CASSAGTSGETQYF.

The CDR3 DNA follows: TGTGCCACCAGCAGAGACCGCTCCACAGGGTTCAAACAGTACTTC. This translates into CATSRDRSTGFKQYF. The chain has TRBV15 and TRBJ2-7, with D possibly being TRBD1 (6 bases). The V end lost 0 bases, the J end lost 10 bases, and 19 bases lay between the germline ends. Germline CDR1 and CDR2: LNHNV and YYDKDF (reference sequence). The CDR3 length is 15 residues.

This clone was observed once. The rearrangement joins TRBV5-1 to TRBJ2-5, with a tentative D call TRBD2 (6 bases). Germline values: CDR1 SGHRS, CDR2 YFSETQ. V was trimmed by 4 bases and J by 2 bases, leaving 15 bases between them. This CDR3 spans 15 amino acids. CDR3 protein: CASSQTRERQETQYF. CDR3 nucleotides: TGCGCCAGCAGCCAGACTAGAGAGAGGCAAGAGACCCAGTACTTC.

CDR3 DNA: TGTGCCAGCACGGCAGGGTGGGACACTGAAGCTTTCTTT. Translating it yields CASTAGWDTEAFF. The chain uses TRBV25-1 and TRBJ1-1, with a possible D match to TRBD1 (5 bases). The V end was cut by 7 bases, the J end by 3 bases, with 12 bases between. The CDR3 length is 13 residues. The germline gives CDR1 MGHDK, CDR2 SYGVNS.

V gene TRBV7-9 combines with J gene TRBJ2-5; weak D call: TRBD1 (6 bases). The CDR3 has 15 amino acids. Germline CDR1 is SEHNR and CDR2 is FQNEAQ (reference sequence). V lost 2 bases and J lost 3, with 13 bases in between. The CDR3 nucleotides are TGTGCCAGCAGCTTACTTATGGCAGGGGAAGAGACCCAGTACTTC. Translation gives CASSLLMAGEETQYF.

This clone was counted a few times. The chain joins TRBV7-8 to TRBJ1-5; D is uncertain. This CDR3 contains 14 residues. V lost 2 bases and J lost 1, with 6 bases in between. CDR1 is SGHVS, CDR2 FQNEAQ, per germline. CDR3 residues: CASSLSDSNQPQHF. The CDR3 bases are TGTGCCAGCAGCTTATCGGACAGCAATCAGCCCCAGCATTTT.

This clone came up a few times. The chain links TRBV5-4 to TRBJ2-7, with 7 bases matching TRBD1. Per germline, CDR1 SGHNT and CDR2 YYREEE (reference sequence). V shed 5 bases, J shed 6 bases, and the junction held 14 bases outside the gene matches. The CDR3 length is 15 residues. The CDR3 protein is CASSSRDRKDREQYF. Here the CDR3 DNA reads TGTGCCAGCAGTTCCCGGGACAGAAAGGATCGCGAGCAGTACTTC. Together with reference TRBV5-4 and TRBJ2-7, the CDR3 gives the full variable domain: ETGVTQSPTHLIKTRGQQVTLRCSSQSGHNTVSWYQQALGQGPQFIFQYYREEENGRGNFPPRFSGLQFPNYSSELNVNALELDDSALYLCASSSRDRKDREQYFGPGTRLTVT.

This clone was counted a few times. The chain employs TRBV11-2 and TRBJ2-3; perhaps TRBD2 as D (5 bases). In germline, CDR1 is SGHAT, CDR2 FQNNGV. Trimming removed 1 base at V and 1 base at J, with 9 bases between. The CDR3 sequence is 15 residues long. The DNA of the CDR3 is TGTGCCAGCAGCTTAGCCGGGGAACGCACAGATACGCAGTATTTT. It encodes CASSLAGERTDTQYF.

CDR3 region: CASSSTGITEAFF. The DNA for the CDR3 is TGTGCCAGCAGTAGCACAGGGATCACTGAAGCTTTCTTT. The chain links TRBV6-5 to TRBJ1-1, with a possible D match to TRBD1 (6 bases). This CDR3 contains 13 residues. Trimming left V 5 bases short and J 4 bases short, with 11 bases between. From germline, CDR1 is MNHEY and CDR2 SVGAGI.

This clone was detected only a few times. This sequence joins TRBV30 and TRBJ1-2; D is uncertain. The V and J ends lost 2 bases and 8 bases respectively, with 12 bases between them. Germline V gives CDR1 GTSNPN, CDR2 SVGIG (reference sequence). CDR3 length equals 12 residues. The CDR3 here is CAWSKQQKGYTF. The CDR3 nucleotides are TGTGCCTGGAGTAAACAGCAAAAGGGCTACACCTTC.

As DNA, the CDR3 is TGCGCCAGCAGCCAGCGCCGGGATCTTCCTGAACATCAGCCCCAGCATTTT. This codes for CASSQRRDLPEHQPQHF. This chain connects TRBV4-1 to TRBJ1-5; no clear D. Trimming stripped 3 bases from V and 5 bases from J, with 20 bases between. CDR1 and CDR2 from the germline V gene are MGHRA and YSYEKL. The CDR3 length is 17 residues.

The CDR3 region has the DNA TGTGCCAGCACACCCGCAGGGTTACCTGAAGCTTTCTTT. Its protein is CASTPAGLPEAFF. The chain couples TRBV6-5 to TRBJ1-1, with TRBD1 as a possible D gene (5 bases). This CDR3 is 13 amino acids long. Trimming removed 7 bases at V and 6 bases at J, with 15 bases between. Germline V gene sequence: CDR1 MNHEY, CDR2 SVGAGI.

This clone turned up a few times. The CDR3 DNA reads TGTGCCAGCAGCCCAAAGAGAGTCAGAGCGAACACCGGGGAGCTGTTTTTT. Its protein product is CASSPKRVRANTGELFF. V is TRBV7-3 and J is TRBJ2-2; D unclear. V was cut by 5 bases and J by 0 bases, with 16 bases left in between. The length of the CDR3 is 17 residues. Germline-derived CDR1 and CDR2 are SGHTA and FQGTGA.

This chain links TRBV15 with TRBJ1-1; 8 bases match TRBD1. The CDR3 has 17 amino acids. The germline V gene has CDR1 LNHNV and CDR2 YYDKDF (reference sequence). J was trimmed by 0 bases and V by 1 base; bases with no gene match: 7. The CDR3, as DNA: TGTGCCACCAGCAGAGCGGGGACAGGCCTAATGAACACTGAAGCTTTCTTT. Protein sequence: CATSRAGTGLMNTEAFF.

J is TRBJ2-7 and V is TRBV4-1; D assignment may be TRBD1 or TRBD2 (5 bases each). Trimming left V 0 bases short and J 3 bases short, with 15 bases between. The CDR3 totals 16 residues. CDR1 is MGHRA and CDR2 is YSYEKL in the germline V gene. CDR3 sequence reads: CASSQDERGVGYEQYF. The CDR3 DNA follows: TGCGCCAGCAGCCAAGACGAAAGAGGGGTAGGCTACGAGCAGTACTTC.

This clone was picked up one time. The V gene is TRBV7-9, the J gene TRBJ2-2; D is undetermined. From germline, CDR1 is SEHNR and CDR2 FQNEAQ (reference sequence). V lost 7 bases and J 5 bases, leaving 11 bases between the germline ends. The CDR3 extends over 13 amino acids. The CDR3 sequence: CASTTKLTGELFF. The CDR3 nucleotides are TGTGCCAGCACCACGAAACTAACCGGGGAGCTGTTTTTT.

About this clone itself: Additional DNA sequences in this sample encode the identical CDR3. The J gene is TRBJ1-1, the V gene TRBV5-6; D call uncertain. This CDR3 has 13 residues. V lost 2 bases, J lost 0 bases, and 5 bases lay in between. Per germline, CDR1 SGHDT and CDR2 YYEEEE. The CDR3: CASSFWVNTEAFF. CDR3 coding DNA: TGTGCCAGCAGCTTTTGGGTGAACACTGAAGCTTTCTTT.